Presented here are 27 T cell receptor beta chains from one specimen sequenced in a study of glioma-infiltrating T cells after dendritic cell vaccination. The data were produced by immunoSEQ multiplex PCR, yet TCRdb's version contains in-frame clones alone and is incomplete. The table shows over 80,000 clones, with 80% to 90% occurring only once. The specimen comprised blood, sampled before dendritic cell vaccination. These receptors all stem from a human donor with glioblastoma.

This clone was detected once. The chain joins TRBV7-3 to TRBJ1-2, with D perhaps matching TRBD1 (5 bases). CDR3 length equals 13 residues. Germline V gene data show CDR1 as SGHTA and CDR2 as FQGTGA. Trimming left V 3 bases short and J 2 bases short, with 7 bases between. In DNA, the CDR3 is TGTGCCAGCAGCTTTGCAGGGAACTATGGCTACACCTTC. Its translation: CASSFAGNYGYTF.

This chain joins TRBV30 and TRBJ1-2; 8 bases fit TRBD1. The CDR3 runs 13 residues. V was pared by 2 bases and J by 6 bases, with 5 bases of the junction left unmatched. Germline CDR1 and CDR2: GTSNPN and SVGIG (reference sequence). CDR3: CAWSSTGGHGYTF. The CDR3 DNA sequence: TGTGCCTGGAGTTCTACAGGGGGGCATGGCTACACCTTC.

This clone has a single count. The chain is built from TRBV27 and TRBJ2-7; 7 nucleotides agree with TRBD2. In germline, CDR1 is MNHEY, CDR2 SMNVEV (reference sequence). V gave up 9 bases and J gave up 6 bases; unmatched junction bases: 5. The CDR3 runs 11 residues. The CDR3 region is CASSSGLEQYF. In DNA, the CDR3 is TGTGCCAGTTCTAGCGGCCTCGAGCAGTACTTC.

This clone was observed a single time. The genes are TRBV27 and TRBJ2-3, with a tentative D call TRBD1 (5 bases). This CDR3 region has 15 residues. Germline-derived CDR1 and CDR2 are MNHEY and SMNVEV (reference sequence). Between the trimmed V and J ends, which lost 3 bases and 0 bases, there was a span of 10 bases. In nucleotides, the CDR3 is TGTGCCAGCAGTTTCATCAGGGTCAGCACAGATACGCAGTATTTT. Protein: CASSFIRVSTDTQYF.

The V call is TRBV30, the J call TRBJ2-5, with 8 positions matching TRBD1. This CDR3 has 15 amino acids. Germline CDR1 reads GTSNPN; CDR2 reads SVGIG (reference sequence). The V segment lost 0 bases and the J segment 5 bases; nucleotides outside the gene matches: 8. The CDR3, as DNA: TGTGCCTGGAGTGTGAAGACAGGGGCTGGGGAGACCCAGTACTTC. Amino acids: CAWSVKTGAGETQYF.

DNA of the CDR3: TGTGCCAGCAGCTTAGCGGGACTTTTCACTGAAGCTTTCTTT. Its protein product is CASSLAGLFTEAFF. The V call is TRBV7-8, the J call TRBJ1-1, with TRBD1 as a possible D gene (5 bases). Trimming shortened V by 0 bases and J by 4 bases, and 9 bases separated the two germline ends. Per the germline V gene, CDR1 is SGHVS and CDR2 is FQNEAQ. CDR3 size: 14 residues.

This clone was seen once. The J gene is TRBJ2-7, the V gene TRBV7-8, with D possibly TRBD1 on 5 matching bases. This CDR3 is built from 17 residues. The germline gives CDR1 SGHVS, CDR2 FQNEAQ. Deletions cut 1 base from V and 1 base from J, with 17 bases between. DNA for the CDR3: TGTGCCAGCAGCTTAGGGGTACAGACCCCAGGGTCCTACGAGCAGTACTTC. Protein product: CASSLGVQTPGSYEQYF.

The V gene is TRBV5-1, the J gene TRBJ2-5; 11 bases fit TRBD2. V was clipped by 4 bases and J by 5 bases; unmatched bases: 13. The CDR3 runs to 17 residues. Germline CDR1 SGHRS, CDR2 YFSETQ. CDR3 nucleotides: TGCGCCAGCAGCGATCCTCGACTAGCGGGGAACCGGGAGACCCAGTACTTC. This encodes CASSDPRLAGNRETQYF.

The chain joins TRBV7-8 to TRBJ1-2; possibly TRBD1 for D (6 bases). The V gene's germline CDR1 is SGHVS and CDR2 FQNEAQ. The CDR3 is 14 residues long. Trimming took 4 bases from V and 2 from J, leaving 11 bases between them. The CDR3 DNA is TGTGCCAGCAGCTCCTTAACAGGGAACTATGGCTACACCTTC. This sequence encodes CASSSLTGNYGYTF.

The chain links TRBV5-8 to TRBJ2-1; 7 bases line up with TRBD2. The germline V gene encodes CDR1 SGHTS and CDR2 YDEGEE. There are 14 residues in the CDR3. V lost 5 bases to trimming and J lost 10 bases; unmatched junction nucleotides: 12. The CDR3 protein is CASRSLAGVKEQFF. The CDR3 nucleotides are TGTGCCAGCAGATCTCTGGCGGGAGTAAAGGAGCAGTTCTTC.

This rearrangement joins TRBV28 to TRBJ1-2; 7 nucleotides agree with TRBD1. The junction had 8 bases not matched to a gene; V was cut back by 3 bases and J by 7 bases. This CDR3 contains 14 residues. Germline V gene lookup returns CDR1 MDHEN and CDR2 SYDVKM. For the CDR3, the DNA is TGTGCCAGCAGTTTTGAGGGGGCTCGAGGTGGCTACACCTTC. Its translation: CASSFEGARGGYTF.

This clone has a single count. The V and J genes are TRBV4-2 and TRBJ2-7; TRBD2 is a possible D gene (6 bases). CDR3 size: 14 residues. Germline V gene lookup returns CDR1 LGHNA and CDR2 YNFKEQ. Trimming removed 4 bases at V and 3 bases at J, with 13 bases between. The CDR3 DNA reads TGTGCCAGCAGCCTGGTGGGGGAGGTCTACGAGCAGTACTTC. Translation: CASSLVGEVYEQYF.

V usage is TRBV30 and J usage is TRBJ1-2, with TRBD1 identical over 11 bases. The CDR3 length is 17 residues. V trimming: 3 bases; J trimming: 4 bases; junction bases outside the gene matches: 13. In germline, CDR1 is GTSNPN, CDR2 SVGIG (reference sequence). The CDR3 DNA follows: TGTGCCTGGAGCACCGGGACAGGGGGTGGGGGGGGCTATGGCTACACCTTC. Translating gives CAWSTGTGGGGGYGYTF.

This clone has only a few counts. Here the CDR3 DNA reads TGTGCCAGCAGTGAGGGTCCGGGGTGGGCTAGCACAGATACGCAGTATTTT. It yields the protein CASSEGPGWASTDTQYF. The V gene is TRBV6-1, the J gene TRBJ2-3, with D tentatively TRBD2 (5 bases). This CDR3 contains 17 residues. The germline V and J ends were trimmed by 3 bases and 0 bases, with 16 bases remaining between them. Germline V CDR1 and CDR2: MNHNS, SASEGT.

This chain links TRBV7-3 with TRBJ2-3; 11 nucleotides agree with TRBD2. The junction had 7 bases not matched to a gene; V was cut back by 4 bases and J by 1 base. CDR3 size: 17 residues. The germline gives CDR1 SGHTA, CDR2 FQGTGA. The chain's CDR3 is CASSSPTSGGRTDTQYF. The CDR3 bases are TGTGCCAGCAGCTCCCCTACTAGCGGGGGACGCACAGATACGCAGTATTTT.

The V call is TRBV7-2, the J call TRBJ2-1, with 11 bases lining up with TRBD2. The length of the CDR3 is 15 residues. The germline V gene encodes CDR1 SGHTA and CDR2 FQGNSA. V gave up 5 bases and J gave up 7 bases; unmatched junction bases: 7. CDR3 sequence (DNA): TGTGCCAGCAGCATGACTAGCGGGATAGGTAATGAGCAGTTCTTC. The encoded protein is CASSMTSGIGNEQFF.

The CDR3 reads CAWSVRRGLGELFF. The CDR3 DNA reads as TGTGCCTGGAGTGTCAGAAGGGGGCTCGGGGAGCTGTTTTTT. This chain joins TRBV30 and TRBJ2-2; 7 bases line up with TRBD1. The CDR3 is made up of 14 amino acids. The germline CDR1 and CDR2 sequences are GTSNPN and SVGIG (reference sequence). The junction had 5 bases not matched to a gene; V was cut back by 0 bases and J by 7 bases.

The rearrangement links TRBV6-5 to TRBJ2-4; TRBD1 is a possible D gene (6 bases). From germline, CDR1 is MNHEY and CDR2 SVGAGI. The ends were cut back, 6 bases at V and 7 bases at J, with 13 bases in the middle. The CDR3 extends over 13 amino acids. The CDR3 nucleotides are TGTGCCAGCAGACAGGGTGGTGGTAACATTCAGTACTTC. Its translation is CASRQGGGNIQYF.

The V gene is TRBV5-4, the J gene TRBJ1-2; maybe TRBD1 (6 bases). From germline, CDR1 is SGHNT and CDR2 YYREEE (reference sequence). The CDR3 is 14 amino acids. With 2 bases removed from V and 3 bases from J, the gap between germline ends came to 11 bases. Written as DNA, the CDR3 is TGTGCCAGCAGCTTCCCACAGGGATACTATGGCTACACCTTC. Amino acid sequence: CASSFPQGYYGYTF.

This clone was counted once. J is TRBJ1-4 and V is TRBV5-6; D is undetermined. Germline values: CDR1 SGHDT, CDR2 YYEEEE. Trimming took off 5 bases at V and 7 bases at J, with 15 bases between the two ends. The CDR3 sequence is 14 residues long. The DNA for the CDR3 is TGTGCCAGCAGTTACGGGTCGGAGAGTGAAAAACTGTTTTTT. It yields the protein CASSYGSESEKLFF.

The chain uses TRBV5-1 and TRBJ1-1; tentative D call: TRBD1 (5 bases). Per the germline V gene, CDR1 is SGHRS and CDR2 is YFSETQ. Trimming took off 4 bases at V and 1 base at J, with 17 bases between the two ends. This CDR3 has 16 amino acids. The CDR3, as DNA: TGCGCCAGCAGCCACCAGACTGGAGGGACGAACACTGAAGCTTTCTTT. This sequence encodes CASSHQTGGTNTEAFF.

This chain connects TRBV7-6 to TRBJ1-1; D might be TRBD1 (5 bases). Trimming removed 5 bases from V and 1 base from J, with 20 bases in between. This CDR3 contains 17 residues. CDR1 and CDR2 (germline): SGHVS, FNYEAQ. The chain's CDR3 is CASSRIGGVGRNTEAFF. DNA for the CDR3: TGTGCCAGCAGCCGTATCGGGGGTGTCGGAAGGAACACTGAAGCTTTCTTT.

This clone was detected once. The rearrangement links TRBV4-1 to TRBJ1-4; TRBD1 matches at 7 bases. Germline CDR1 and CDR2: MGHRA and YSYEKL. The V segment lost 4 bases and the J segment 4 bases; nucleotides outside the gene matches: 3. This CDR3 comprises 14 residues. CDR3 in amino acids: CASSPGQVNEKLFF. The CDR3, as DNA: TGCGCCAGCAGCCCCGGACAGGTTAATGAAAAACTGTTTTTT.

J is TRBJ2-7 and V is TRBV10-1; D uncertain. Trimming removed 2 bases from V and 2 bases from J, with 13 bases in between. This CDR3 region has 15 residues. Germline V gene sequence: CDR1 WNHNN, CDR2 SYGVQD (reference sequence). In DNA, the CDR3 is TGCGCCAGCAGTGAGAGTGCGGCTATGCCCTACGAGCAGTACTTC. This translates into CASSESAAMPYEQYF.

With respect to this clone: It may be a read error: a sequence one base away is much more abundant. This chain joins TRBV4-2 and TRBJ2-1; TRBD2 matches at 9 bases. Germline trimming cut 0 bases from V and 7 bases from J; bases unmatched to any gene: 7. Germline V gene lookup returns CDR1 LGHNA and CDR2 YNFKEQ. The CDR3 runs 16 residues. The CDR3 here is CASSQDRSGGKNEQFF. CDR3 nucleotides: TGTGCCAGCAGCCAAGATCGAAGCGGGGGGAAAAATGAGCAGTTCTTC.

CDR3 sequence reads: CASSDGFGATQYF. The CDR3 nucleotides read TGCGCCAGCAGTGACGGCTTTGGGGCTACGCAGTATTTT. The chain is built from TRBV10-1 and TRBJ2-3, with a weak D call TRBD1 (5 bases). V gave up 3 bases and J gave up 8 bases, with 12 bases separating them. Germline CDR1 WNHNN, CDR2 SYGVQD (reference sequence). The CDR3 sequence is 13 residues long.

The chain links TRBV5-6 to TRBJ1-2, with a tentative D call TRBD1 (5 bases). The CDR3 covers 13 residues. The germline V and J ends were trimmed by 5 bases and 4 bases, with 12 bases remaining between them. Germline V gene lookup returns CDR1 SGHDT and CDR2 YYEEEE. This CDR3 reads CASRSDSSYGYTF. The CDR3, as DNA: TGTGCCAGCAGATCCGACAGTAGCTATGGCTACACCTTC.